This TCR beta chain was sequenced in a study of T-cell reconstitution after alpha-beta-depleted transplantation in children. Preparing the TCRbeta library involved the use of unique molecular identifiers. TCRdb fed the PCR reads into MiXCR, producing one record per CDR3 protein. There are around 440,000 distinct CDR3 sequences in the sample; over 9.5% occur only once, and roughly 2% lies in the top ten. This clonotype was seen many times. The target antigen is unknown. Broader study findings: In patients about two months after transplant, alpha-beta T cells reportedly arose from several hundred expanded graft clones. TCRbeta diversity was high at day 60 in some patients (a result of surviving recipient T cells and thymic progenitors). T-cell numbers and diversity one year post-transplant derived largely from freshly generated T cells.

This CDR3 spans 13 amino acids. Germline V CDR1 and CDR2: LGHNA, YSLEER. V was trimmed by 3 bases and J by 6 bases, leaving 12 bases between them. The source was PBMCs, collected before TCRalphabeta/CD19-depleted stem cell transplant. The J gene is TRBJ2-7, the V gene TRBV4-3, with a possible D match to TRBD2 (5 bases). The sequence derives from a child aged 2 to 10 with inherited bone marrow failure, due to receive a stem cell transplant. For the CDR3, the DNA is TGCGCCAGCAGCCAGTATCTAGCCGGCGAGCAGTACTTC. It codes for CASSQYLAGEQYF.